This TCR beta chain was found in a study of T cells in Graves' hyperthyroidism and ophthalmopathy. This clonotype was picked up many times. The antigen remains unidentified. Pregnant or lactating patients were excluded, as were those with uncontrolled infection or other autoimmune disease. Each diagnosis was grounded in clinical symptoms, serum thyroxine and TRAb, thyroid ultrasound, and orbital computed tomography. Extraction of PBMCs used 10 ml of fresh peripheral blood. There were TCR beta CDR3 regions amplified from RNA transcripts. Carried out on the TCR CDR3, a first-round RT-PCR used the HTBI primer set. MiXCR, run by TCRdb on the multiplex PCR reads, gives a single entry per CDR3 protein. The data show some 600,000 distinct CDR3 sequences, roughly 13% seen once. Findings and caveats of the study: From stable hyperthyroidism, ophthalmopathy was separated by a 13 V-J model.

The V gene's germline CDR1 is SGHRS and CDR2 YFSETQ. The CDR3 spans 14 residues. V gave up 2 bases and J gave up 2 bases; unmatched junction bases: 4. This rearrangement joins TRBV5-1 to TRBJ2-7; 7 bases match TRBD2. The sequencing input was blood. The source of this sequence is a woman aged 25-40 years with Graves' hyperthyroidism that later progressed to Graves' ophthalmopathy. The CDR3 here is CASSFTSVTYEQYF. The CDR3, as DNA: TGCGCCAGCAGCTTTACTAGCGTCACCTACGAGCAGTACTTC.